These T cell receptor beta chains were read from a single sample in a study of cytomegalovirus exposure and HLA in healthy donors. Data came from immunoSEQ multiplex PCR; TCRdb stores just in-frame clones and leaves some out. The sample records around 170,000 clones, around 80% being singletons. The specimen was PBMCs. The receptors here all came from a woman aged 40 to 50 in good health and CMV-seropositive. The CDR3 runs from the conserved cysteine through the conserved F or W. A D gene is named only where the DNA matches it firmly. The size of a clone is reported for some rows only, either as once, few or many, or as a class for expanded clones.

J | V | size | D | CDR3 | DNA
TRBJ2-5 | TRBV7-2 | . | TRBD2 | CASSSGTSGGRETQYF | TGTGCCAGCAGTTCCGGGACTAGCGGGGGGAGAGAGACCCAGTACTTC
TRBJ2-1 | TRBV7-8 | . | TRBD2 | CASSQKRGSYNEQFF | TGTGCCAGCAGTCAGAAGCGGGGCTCCTACAATGAGCAGTTCTTC
TRBJ1-2 | TRBV4-3 | . | . | CASSQEWGDGYTF | TGCGCCAGCAGCCAAGAATGGGGGGACGGCTACACCTTC
TRBJ2-7 | TRBV4-1 | . | TRBD1 | CASSQTGGSLYEQYF | TGCGCCAGCAGCCAAACAGGGGGCAGTCTCTACGAGCAGTACTTC
TRBJ2-4 | TRBV4-3 | . | . | CASSPQARGGSQYF | TGCGCCAGCAGCCCCCAGGCCAGGGGTGGGAGTCAGTACTTC
TRBJ1-2 | TRBV28 | few | TRBD1 | CASSLRQGYGYTF | TGTGCCAGCAGTTTACGACAGGGGTATGGCTACACCTTC
TRBJ2-7 | TRBV6-6 | . | . | CASSYGGIGYEQYF | TGTGCCAGCAGTTACGGAGGGATCGGCTACGAGCAGTACTTC
TRBJ1-2 | TRBV5-5 | . | TRBD1 | CASSLEGQWGSGYTF | TGTGCCAGCAGCTTAGAGGGACAGTGGGGTTCTGGCTACACCTTC
TRBJ1-6 | TRBV9 | . | . | CASSAQNYNSPLHF | TGTGCCAGCAGCGCACAGAACTATAATTCACCCCTCCACTTT
TRBJ1-2 | TRBV5-1 | . | TRBD1 | CASREGASVNGYTF | TGCGCCAGCAGAGAGGGGGCCTCGGTGAATGGCTACACCTTC
TRBJ2-3 | TRBV19 | . | TRBD1 | CASSIARTGGTDTQYF | TGTGCCAGTAGTATAGCGAGGACAGGGGGCACAGATACGCAGTATTTT
TRBJ1-1 | TRBV6-6 | . | . | CASSSGTWEGTEAFF | TGTGCCAGCAGCTCTGGGACCTGGGAGGGCACTGAAGCTTTCTTT
TRBJ2-3 | TRBV19 | few | TRBD2 | CASSILSSGGTDTQYF | TGTGCCAGTAGTATTTTGTCCAGCGGGGGCACAGATACGCAGTATTTT
TRBJ1-2 | TRBV7-9 | . | TRBD1 | CASRETGIYGYTF | TGTGCCAGCAGGGAGACAGGGATCTATGGCTACACCTTC
TRBJ1-6 | TRBV6-6 | . | . | CASSYGGSNSPLHF | TGTGCCAGCAGTTACGGGGGCAGCAATTCACCCCTCCACTTT
TRBJ2-3 | TRBV30 | . | TRBD1 | CACSVRQGSRTDTQYF | TGTGCCTGCTCTGTGAGACAGGGAAGTCGGACAGATACGCAGTATTTT
TRBJ1-1 | TRBV4-2 | . | . | CASSLLQGTTEAFF | TGTGCCAGCAGCCTTCTCCAGGGGACCACTGAAGCTTTCTTT
TRBJ1-1 | TRBV6-5 | . | . | CASRGRSFMNTEAFF | TGTGCCAGCCGTGGGAGGAGTTTTATGAACACTGAAGCTTTCTTT
TRBJ1-1 | TRBV7-9 | . | . | CASSSPEDTEAFF | TGTGCCAGCAGCTCCCCGGAGGACACTGAAGCTTTCTTT
TRBJ1-5 | TRBV19 | . | TRBD1 | CASSIGGQGNQPQHF | TGTGCCAGTAGTATAGGGGGACAGGGTAATCAGCCCCAGCATTTT
TRBJ2-3 | TRBV28 | . | TRBD2 | CASSATGLAGNDTQYF | TGTGCCAGCAGCGCAACAGGACTAGCGGGGAACGATACGCAGTATTTT
TRBJ1-2 | TRBV10-3 | . | . | CASSSLKRNYGYTF | TGTGCCAGCAGTTCCTTAAAACGGAACTATGGCTACACCTTC